This T cell receptor beta chain was retrieved from a study of CD8 T cells in Susac syndrome. Reverse transcription of roughly 0.45 to 1 ug RNA used random hexamers. Amplification of TCR beta CDR3 spanned 54 Vbeta and 13 Jbeta via immunoSEQ multiplex PCR. TCRdb re-called the immunoSEQ multiplex PCR reads with MiXCR, one entry per CDR3 protein. The data show about 240,000 distinct CDR3 sequences, about 96% seen once. TCR beta sequences were obtained from blood CD8+ and CD4+ T cells. TEMRA cells were FACS-enriched, unlike CD8+ and CD4+ T cells, which were negatively isolated. The germline V gene has CDR1 SGHRS and CDR2 YFSETQ. V lost 3 bases and J 7 bases, leaving 14 bases between the germline ends. The CDR3 has 13 amino acids.

This chain joins TRBV5-1 and TRBJ2-7, with TRBD2 as a possible D gene (6 bases). This clonotype was obtained from a human donor with Susac syndrome. Sequencing input: CD4+ T cells from PBMCs. The CDR3 DNA follows: TGCGCCAGCAGCTGGGAGGTATTCGAAGAGCAGTACTTC. Translating it yields CASSWEVFEEQYF.